This T cell receptor (beta chain) was captured in a study of blood T cell repertoires in COVID-19. Those enrolled, adults aged roughly 18 to 100 years, came from fewer than 25 US areas. Germline assignment: CDR1 LNHDA and CDR2 SQIVND (reference sequence). CDR3 length: 12 amino acids. V was trimmed by 10 bases and J by 5 bases, leaving 14 bases between them. Original handling: Reference gene primers were amplified, and this amplification served to estimate nucleated cell counts. Produced via immunoSEQ multiplex PCR; TCRdb's table is partial and in-frame only. D and trimming come from the DNA, and the V and J calls and clone size come from that table. The table lists approximately 160,000 clones, 83% of them singletons.

Sequencing used PBMCs or T cells enriched from blood (not recorded which). The receptor comes from a woman in her forties or fifties who had recovered from COVID-19. The chain combines TRBV19 with TRBJ1-1; D gene unclear. DNA of the CDR3: TGTGCCACTCAGGAGGGCTGGACTGAAGCTTTCTTT. The encoded protein is CATQEGWTEAFF.